Shown below are 11 T cell receptor beta chains from a single sample sequenced in a study of blood T cell repertoires in COVID-19. Repertoires were generated with immunoSEQ multiplex PCR, while TCRdb's copy carries only in-frame clones and drops some. The sample consists of 100,000 or so clones, roughly 91% of them appearing once. Input material: peripheral blood. The receptors originated from a human donor with acute or convalescent COVID-19. The donor label of this sample is uncertain.

The chain couples TRBV6-5 to TRBJ1-4, with TRBD1 identical over 11 bases. CDR3 length equals 13 residues. Germline CDR1 and CDR2: MNHEY and SVGAGI. J gave up 10 bases and V 6 bases, and 4 bases lay outside the gene matches. The DNA of the CDR3 is TGTGCCAGCAGCCAGGGACAGGGGGGAAAACTGTTTTTT. Translated: CASSQGQGGKLFF.

The chain combines TRBV28 with TRBJ1-4; D may be TRBD1 (5 bases). This CDR3 comprises 14 residues. Germline V gives CDR1 MDHEN, CDR2 SYDVKM. V shed 4 bases and J shed 2 bases, with 8 bases lying between them. The DNA of the CDR3 is TGTGCCAGCAGTTCAGGGTCTACTAATGAAAAACTGTTTTTT. Translated, it gives CASSSGSTNEKLFF.

The chain carries TRBV4-1 and TRBJ2-6; tentatively, D is TRBD1 (5 bases). The V gene's germline CDR1 is MGHRA and CDR2 YSYEKL. Trimming stripped 0 bases from V and 4 bases from J, with 10 bases between. The CDR3 loop spans 16 amino acids. CDR3 sequence reads: CASSQEAGLGANVLTF. CDR3 coding DNA: TGCGCCAGCAGCCAAGAAGCAGGGTTAGGGGCCAACGTCCTGACTTTC.

The rearrangement links TRBV6-4 to TRBJ1-5; a possible D gene is TRBD1 (6 bases). CDR3 size: 14 residues. V lost 0 bases and J 6 bases, leaving 9 bases between the germline ends. The V gene's germline CDR1 is MRHNA and CDR2 SNTAGT. CDR3 in amino acids: CASSDSTGSQPQHF. As DNA, the CDR3 is TGTGCCAGCAGTGACTCTACAGGGAGTCAGCCCCAGCATTTT.

The genes are TRBV7-9 and TRBJ2-1, with D possibly matching TRBD2 (6 bases). With 0 bases removed from V and 5 bases from J, the gap between germline ends came to 8 bases. The CDR3 loop spans 14 amino acids. Germline V CDR1 and CDR2: SEHNR, FQNEAQ (reference sequence). This CDR3 reads CASSLAGTHNEQFF. CDR3 bases: TGTGCCAGCAGCTTAGCGGGGACTCACAATGAGCAGTTCTTC.

V and J are TRBV3-1 (or the pseudogene TRBV3-2) and TRBJ1-1; TRBD1 aligns across 8 bases. The CDR3 covers 15 residues. Looked up from germline, CDR1 is LGHDT and CDR2 is YNNKEL (reference sequence). After removal of 4 bases from V and 3 bases from J, the junction contained 7 bases not matched to a gene. The CDR3 is CASSLRGQWDTEAFF. The CDR3 coding sequence is TGTGCCAGCAGCCTCAGGGGGCAATGGGACACTGAAGCTTTCTTT.

The gene calls are TRBV27 and TRBJ1-1, with 7 bases identical to TRBD1. Trimming took 4 bases from V and 1 from J; bases not matched to a gene: 3. The V gene's germline CDR1 is MNHEY and CDR2 SMNVEV (reference sequence). This CDR3 has 14 residues. CDR3 nucleotide sequence: TGTGCCAGCAGTTCGACAGGGAAGAACACTGAAGCTTTCTTT. It codes for CASSSTGKNTEAFF.

The J gene is TRBJ1-1, the V gene TRBV29-1, with D possibly TRBD1 on 6 matching bases. The CDR3 runs 17 residues. Trimming removed 2 bases from V and 5 bases from J, with 24 bases in between. The germline gives CDR1 SQVTM, CDR2 ANQGSEA. This CDR3 is CSVEFLVTGIAFTEAFF. The CDR3 coding sequence is TGCAGCGTTGAATTTTTAGTGACAGGCATCGCTTTTACTGAAGCTTTCTTT.

J is TRBJ2-2 and V is TRBV3-1 (or the pseudogene TRBV3-2), with D perhaps matching TRBD1 (6 bases). Germline V CDR1 and CDR2: LGHDT, YNNKEL (reference sequence). V was pared by 0 bases and J by 6 bases, with 17 bases between. The CDR3 is made up of 17 amino acids. The DNA for the CDR3 is TGTGCCAGCAGCCAAGATAAGGGGGTTCTTGGTCCCGGGGAGCTGTTTTTT. Translation: CASSQDKGVLGPGELFF.

This chain links TRBV11-1 with TRBJ1-1; D is ambiguous. V lost 5 bases and J 1 base, leaving 11 bases between the germline ends. This CDR3 is 14 amino acids long. The germline gives CDR1 SGHAT, CDR2 FQDESV (reference sequence). CDR3: CASSPFRGNTEAFF. CDR3 DNA: TGTGCCAGCAGCCCCTTTCGGGGGAACACTGAAGCTTTCTTT.

This CDR3 reads CASSYGVGLNSPLHF. CDR3 in DNA: TGTGCCAGCAGTTACGGGGTGGGGCTTAATTCACCCCTCCACTTT. The rearrangement uses TRBV6-5 and TRBJ1-6; a weak D match, TRBD1 (5 bases). V was shortened by 2 bases and J by 6 bases, with 11 bases between the two germline ends. This CDR3 region has 15 residues. Germline V gene lookup returns CDR1 MNHEY and CDR2 SVGAGI.